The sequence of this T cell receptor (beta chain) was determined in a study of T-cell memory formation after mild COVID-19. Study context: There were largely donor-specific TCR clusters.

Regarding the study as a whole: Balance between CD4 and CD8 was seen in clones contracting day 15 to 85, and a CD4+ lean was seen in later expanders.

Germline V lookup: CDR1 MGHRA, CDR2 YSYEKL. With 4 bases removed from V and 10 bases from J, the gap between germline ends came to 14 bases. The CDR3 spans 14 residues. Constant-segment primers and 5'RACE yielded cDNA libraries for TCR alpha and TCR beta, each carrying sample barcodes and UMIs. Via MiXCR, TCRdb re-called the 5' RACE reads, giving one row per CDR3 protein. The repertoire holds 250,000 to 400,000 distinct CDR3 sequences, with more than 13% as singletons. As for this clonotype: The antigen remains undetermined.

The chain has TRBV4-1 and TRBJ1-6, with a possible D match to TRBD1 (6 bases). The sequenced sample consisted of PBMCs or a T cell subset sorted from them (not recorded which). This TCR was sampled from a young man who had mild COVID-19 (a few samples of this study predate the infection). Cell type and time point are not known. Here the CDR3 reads CASSRQGTGSPLHF. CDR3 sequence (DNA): TGCGCCAGCAGCCGTCAGGGGACTGGCTCACCCCTCCACTTT.